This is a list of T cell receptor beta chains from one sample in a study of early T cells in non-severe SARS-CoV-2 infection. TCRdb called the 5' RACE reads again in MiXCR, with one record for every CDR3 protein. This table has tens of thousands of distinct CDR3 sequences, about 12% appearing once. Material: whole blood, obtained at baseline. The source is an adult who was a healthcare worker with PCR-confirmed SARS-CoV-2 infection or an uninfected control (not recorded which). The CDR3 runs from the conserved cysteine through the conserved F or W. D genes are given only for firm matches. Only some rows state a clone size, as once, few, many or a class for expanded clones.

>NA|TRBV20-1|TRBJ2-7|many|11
CSAWGDDEQYF
TGCAGTGCTTGGGGCGATGACGAGCAGTACTTC
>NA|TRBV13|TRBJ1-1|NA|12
CARGGESGEAFF
TGTGCCAGGGGAGGGGAGAGTGGAGAAGCTTTCTTT
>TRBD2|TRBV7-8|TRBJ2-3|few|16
CASSATTSGREDTQYF
TGTGCCAGCAGCGCAACGACTAGCGGGAGAGAAGATACGCAGTATTTT
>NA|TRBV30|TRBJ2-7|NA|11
CAWAVGGEQYF
TGTGCCTGGGCAGTCGGGGGCGAGCAGTACTTC
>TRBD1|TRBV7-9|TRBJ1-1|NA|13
CASSRDRGAEAFF
TGTGCCAGCAGCCGTGACAGGGGCGCTGAAGCTTTCTTT
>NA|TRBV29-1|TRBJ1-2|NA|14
CSVEDRLLNYGYTF
TGCAGCGTAGAGGACAGACTTTTGAACTATGGCTACACCTTC
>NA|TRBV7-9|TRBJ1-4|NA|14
CASSLGGENEKLFF
TGTGCCAGCAGCTTAGGAGGGGAAAATGAAAAACTGTTTTTT
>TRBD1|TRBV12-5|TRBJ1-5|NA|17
CASGYHTGQGADQPQHF
TGTGCTAGTGGTTACCATACTGGACAGGGGGCAGATCAGCCCCAGCATTTT
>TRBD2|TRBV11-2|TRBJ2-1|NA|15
CASSARPSGGGEQFF
TGTGCCAGCAGCGCCCGCCCCAGCGGGGGAGGTGAGCAGTTCTTC
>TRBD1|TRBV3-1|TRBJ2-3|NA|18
CASSQEDRGLTSTDTQYF
TGTGCCAGCAGCCAGGAGGACAGGGGCCTTACTAGCACAGATACGCAGTATTTT
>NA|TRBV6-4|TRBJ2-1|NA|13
CASSDRDTNEQFF
TGTGCCAGCAGTGATCGAGATACCAATGAGCAGTTCTTC
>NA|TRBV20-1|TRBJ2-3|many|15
CSALGTYWGTDTQYF
TGCAGTGCCCTTGGGACTTACTGGGGCACAGATACGCAGTATTTT
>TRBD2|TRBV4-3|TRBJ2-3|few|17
CASSQDYGGRGTDTQYF
TGCGCCAGCAGCCAAGATTACGGCGGGAGGGGCACAGATACGCAGTATTTT
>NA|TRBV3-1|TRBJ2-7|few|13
CASSTNSVHEQYF
TGTGCCAGCAGTACCAATTCCGTTCACGAGCAGTACTTC
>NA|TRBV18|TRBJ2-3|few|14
CASSSGLFTDTQYF
TGTGCCAGCTCATCAGGACTCTTCACAGATACGCAGTATTTT
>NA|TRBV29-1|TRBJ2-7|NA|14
CSVGRAGDSYEQYF
TGCAGCGTAGGCCGGGCGGGTGACTCCTACGAGCAGTACTTC
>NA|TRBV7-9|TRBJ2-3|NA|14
CASSLSGKADTQYF
TGTGCCAGCAGCTTAAGTGGGAAAGCAGATACGCAGTATTTT
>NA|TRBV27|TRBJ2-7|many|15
CASSLSGRDSYEQYF
TGTGCCAGCAGTTTATCGGGCAGAGACTCCTACGAGCAGTACTTC
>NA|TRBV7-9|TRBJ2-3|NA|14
CASSSGDSTDTQYF
TGTGCCAGCAGCTCGGGGGACAGCACAGATACGCAGTATTTT
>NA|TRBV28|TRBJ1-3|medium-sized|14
CASSLQVSGNTIYF
TGTGCCAGCAGTCTACAGGTCTCTGGAAACACCATATATTTT
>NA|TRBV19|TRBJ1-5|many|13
CARRRGSNQPQHF
TGTGCCAGGCGAAGAGGAAGTAATCAGCCCCAGCATTTT
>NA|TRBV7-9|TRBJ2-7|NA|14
CASSFLENDYEQYF
TGTGCCAGCAGCTTTTTGGAGAACGACTACGAGCAGTACTTC
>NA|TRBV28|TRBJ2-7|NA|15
CASSLDPGSGYEQYF
TGTGCCAGCAGTTTGGACCCGGGATCGGGCTACGAGCAGTACTTC
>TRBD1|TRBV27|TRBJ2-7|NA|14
CASRRQGLIDEQYF
TGTGCCAGCAGAAGACAGGGTTTGATCGACGAGCAGTACTTC
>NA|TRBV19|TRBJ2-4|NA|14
CASSKAGQRNIQYF
TGTGCCAGTAGTAAGGCAGGGCAGCGGAACATTCAGTACTTC
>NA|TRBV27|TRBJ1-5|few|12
CASSPSNQPQHF
TGTGCCAGCAGTCCTAGCAATCAGCCCCAGCATTTT
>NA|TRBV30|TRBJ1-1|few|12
CAWSGGNTEAFF
TGTGCCTGGAGTGGGGGGAACACTGAAGCTTTCTTT
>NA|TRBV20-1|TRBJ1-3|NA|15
CSARAGGESGNTIYF
TGCAGTGCTAGAGCTGGAGGGGAATCTGGAAACACCATATATTTT
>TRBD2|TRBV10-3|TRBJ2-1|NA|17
CAISGTWLLAEGNEQFF
TGTGCCATCAGTGGGACGTGGTTACTAGCGGAGGGCAATGAGCAGTTCTTC
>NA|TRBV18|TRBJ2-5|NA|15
CASSLRNTAQETQYF
TGTGCCAGCTCACTTAGGAACACAGCACAAGAGACCCAGTACTTC
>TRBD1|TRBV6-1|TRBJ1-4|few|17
CASSDRDRGATNEKLFF
TGTGCCAGCAGTGACCGGGACAGGGGGGCAACTAATGAAAAACTGTTTTTT
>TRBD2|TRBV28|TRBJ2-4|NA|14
CASSSRLAGPIQYF
TGTGCCAGCAGTTCAAGACTAGCGGGGCCCATTCAGTACTTC
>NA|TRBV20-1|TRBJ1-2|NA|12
CSAGPQGSGYTF
TGCAGTGCTGGTCCCCAGGGCTCTGGCTACACCTTC
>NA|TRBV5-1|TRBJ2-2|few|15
CASSRADIETGELFF
TGCGCCAGCAGCCGGGCGGACATCGAGACCGGGGAGCTGTTTTTT
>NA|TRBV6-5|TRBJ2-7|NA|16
CASSPPAVGSSYEQYF
TGTGCCAGCAGTCCTCCCGCGGTTGGAAGTTCCTACGAGCAGTACTTC
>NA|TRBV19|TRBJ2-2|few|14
CASTKLQGGGELFF
TGTGCCAGTACAAAACTTCAGGGAGGCGGGGAGCTGTTTTTT
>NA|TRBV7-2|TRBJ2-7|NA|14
CASSSLLRGYEQYF
TGTGCCAGCAGCTCACTCCTCCGGGGCTACGAGCAGTACTTC
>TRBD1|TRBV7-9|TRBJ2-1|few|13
CASSPTGYGEQFF
TGTGCCAGCAGCCCGACAGGGTATGGCGAGCAGTTCTTC
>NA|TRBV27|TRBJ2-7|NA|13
CASSWAGAYEQYF
TGTGCCAGCTCTTGGGCAGGGGCCTACGAGCAGTACTTC
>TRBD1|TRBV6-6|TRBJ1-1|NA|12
CACRGGNTEAFF
TGTGCCTGCAGGGGGGGGAACACTGAAGCTTTCTTT
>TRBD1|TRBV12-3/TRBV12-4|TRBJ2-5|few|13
CASRQGYQETQYF
TGTGCCAGCAGACAGGGGTACCAAGAGACCCAGTACTTC
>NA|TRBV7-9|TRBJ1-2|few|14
CASSPDVGTGGYTF
TGTGCCAGCAGCCCAGACGTGGGAACAGGCGGCTACACCTTC
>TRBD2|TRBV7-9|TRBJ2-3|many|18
CASSLHRSSGTQADTQYF
TGTGCCAGCAGCTTACATCGGTCTAGCGGGACACAAGCAGATACGCAGTATTTT
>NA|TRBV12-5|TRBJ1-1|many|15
CASGLNPGTNTEAFF
TGTGCTAGTGGTTTGAATCCGGGGACGAACACTGAAGCTTTCTTT
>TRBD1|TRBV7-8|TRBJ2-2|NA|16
CASSPGQGMFAGELFF
TGTGCCAGCAGCCCGGGACAGGGAATGTTCGCCGGGGAGCTGTTTTTT
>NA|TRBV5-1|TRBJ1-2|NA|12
CASRGADYGYTF
TGCGCCAGCAGAGGGGCGGACTATGGCTACACCTTC
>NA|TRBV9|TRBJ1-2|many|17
CASSVVPEEGSNYGYTF
TGTGCCAGCAGCGTAGTACCGGAAGAGGGCAGCAACTATGGCTACACCTTC